Listed below are T cell receptor beta chains from one sample, sequenced in a study of blood T cells in healthy people across ages. TCRdb independently ran MiXCR on the 5' RACE reads; one entry per CDR3 protein. In the table there are roughly 720,000 distinct CDR3 sequences, 53% of which are singletons. Sequencing was performed on blood. The receptors come from a man older than 75 in good health. Both conserved end residues are trimmed from each CDR3. Fields, in order: J gene, clone size, V gene, CDR3 protein. Only some rows state a clone size, as once, few, many or a class for expanded clones.

>TRBJ2-4|few|TRBV29-1
SVARDLENIQY
>TRBJ2-1|few|TRBV7-9
ASSTSGLSNNEQF
>TRBJ2-5|-|TRBV5-1
ASSKGLAEQETQY
>TRBJ2-5|many|TRBV18
ASSPPGETQY
>TRBJ1-4|-|TRBV7-2
ASSEDVGNEKLF
>TRBJ2-3|-|TRBV7-2
ASSVRQGNTQY
>TRBJ1-4|-|TRBV5-6
ASSGNHGDSLEKLF
>TRBJ2-1|-|TRBV7-2
ASSLGQGLYNEQF
>-|once|TRBV5-1
ASSFLAGGVYEQY
>TRBJ2-5|-|TRBV9
ASSVVGGFGETQY